The TCR beta chain under discussion was sequenced for a study of blood T cell repertoires in COVID-19. Study-wide context: COVID-19 samples from acute and convalescent phases originated in the United States, Italy and Spain.

CDR1 and CDR2 (germline): SEHNR, FQNEAQ (reference sequence). Trimming removed 3 bases from V and 5 bases from J; junction bases left unmatched: 10. This CDR3 comprises 17 residues. The data were produced by immunoSEQ multiplex PCR, yet TCRdb's version contains in-frame clones alone and is incomplete. Of about 190,000 clones detected, approximately 84% appear once; the ten largest clones hold roughly 4.6%. The chain recombines TRBV7-9 with TRBJ2-2; 9 bases match TRBD1. Material for sequencing was peripheral blood. The source of this sequence is a woman in her seventies with active or convalescent COVID-19. CDR3 protein: CASSFPSGDRVTGELFF. The DNA of the CDR3 is TGTGCCAGCAGCTTTCCCTCCGGGGACAGGGTTACCGGGGAGCTGTTTTTT.